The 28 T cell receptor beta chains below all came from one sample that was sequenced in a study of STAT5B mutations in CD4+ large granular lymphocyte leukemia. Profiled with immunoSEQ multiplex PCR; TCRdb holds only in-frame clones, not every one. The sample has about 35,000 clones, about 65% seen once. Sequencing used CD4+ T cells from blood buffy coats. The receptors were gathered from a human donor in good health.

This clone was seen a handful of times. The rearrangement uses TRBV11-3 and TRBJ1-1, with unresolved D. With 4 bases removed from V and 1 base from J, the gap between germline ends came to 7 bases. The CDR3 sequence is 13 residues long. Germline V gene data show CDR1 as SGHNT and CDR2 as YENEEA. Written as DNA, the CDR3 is TGTGCCAGCAGCTCTATGCCGAACACTGAAGCTTTCTTT. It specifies CASSSMPNTEAFF.

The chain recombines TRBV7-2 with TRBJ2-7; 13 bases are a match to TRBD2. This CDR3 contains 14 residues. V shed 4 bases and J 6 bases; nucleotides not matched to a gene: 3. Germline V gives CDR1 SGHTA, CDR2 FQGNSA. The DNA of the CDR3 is TGTGCCAGCAGCTGGACTAGCGGGGGTTTCGAGCAGTACTTC. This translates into CASSWTSGGFEQYF.

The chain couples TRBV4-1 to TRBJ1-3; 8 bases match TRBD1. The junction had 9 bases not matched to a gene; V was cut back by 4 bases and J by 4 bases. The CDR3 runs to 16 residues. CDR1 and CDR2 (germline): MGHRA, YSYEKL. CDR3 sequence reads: CASSPGQGSSGNTIYF. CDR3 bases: TGCGCCAGCAGCCCCGGACAGGGAAGTTCCGGAAACACCATATATTTT.

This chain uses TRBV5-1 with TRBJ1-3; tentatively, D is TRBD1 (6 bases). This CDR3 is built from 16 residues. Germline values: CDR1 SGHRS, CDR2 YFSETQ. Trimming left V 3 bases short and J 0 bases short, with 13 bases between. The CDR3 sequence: CASSSDSLNSGNTIYF. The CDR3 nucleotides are TGCGCCAGCAGCTCGGACAGTTTGAACTCTGGAAACACCATATATTTT.

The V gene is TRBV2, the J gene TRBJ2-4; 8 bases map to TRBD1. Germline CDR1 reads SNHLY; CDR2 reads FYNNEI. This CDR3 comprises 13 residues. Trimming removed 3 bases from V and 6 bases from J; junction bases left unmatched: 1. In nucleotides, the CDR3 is TGTGCCAGCAGTGACCAGGGGGCAAACATTCAGTACTTC. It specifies CASSDQGANIQYF.

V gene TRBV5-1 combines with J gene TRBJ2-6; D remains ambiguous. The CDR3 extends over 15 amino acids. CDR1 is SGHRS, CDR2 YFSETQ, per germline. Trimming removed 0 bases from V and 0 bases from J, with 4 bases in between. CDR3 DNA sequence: TGCGCCAGCAGCTTGGGTAGCTCTGGGGCCAACGTCCTGACTTTC. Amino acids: CASSLGSSGANVLTF.

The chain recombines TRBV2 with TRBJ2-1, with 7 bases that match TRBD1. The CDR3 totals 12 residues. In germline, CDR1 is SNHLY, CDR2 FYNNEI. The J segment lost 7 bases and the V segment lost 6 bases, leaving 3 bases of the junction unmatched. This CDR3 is CASRQQGNEQFF. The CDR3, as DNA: TGTGCCAGCAGGCAACAGGGGAATGAGCAGTTCTTC. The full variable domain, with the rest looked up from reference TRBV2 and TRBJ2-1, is EPEVTQTPSHQVTQMGQEVILRCVPISNHLYFYWYRQILGQKVEFLVSFYNNEISEKSEIFDDQFSVERPDGSNFTLKIRSTKLEDSAMYFCASRQQGNEQFFGPGTRLTVL.

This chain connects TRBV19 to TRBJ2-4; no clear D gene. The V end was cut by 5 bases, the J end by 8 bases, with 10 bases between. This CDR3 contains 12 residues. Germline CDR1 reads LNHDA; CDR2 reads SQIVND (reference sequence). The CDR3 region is CASSSGLDIQYF. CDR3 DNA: TGTGCCAGTAGTTCTGGGTTGGACATTCAGTACTTC.

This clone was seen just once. CDR3 coding DNA: TGTGCCAGCTCACCACAGAGCCGGGGGGAGACCCAGTACTTC. It is translated as CASSPQSRGETQYF. The gene calls are TRBV18 and TRBJ2-5, with a possible D match to TRBD2 (6 bases). The CDR3 runs to 14 residues. Germline V lookup: CDR1 KGHSH, CDR2 LQKENI. V was trimmed by 1 base and J by 5 bases, leaving 11 bases between them.

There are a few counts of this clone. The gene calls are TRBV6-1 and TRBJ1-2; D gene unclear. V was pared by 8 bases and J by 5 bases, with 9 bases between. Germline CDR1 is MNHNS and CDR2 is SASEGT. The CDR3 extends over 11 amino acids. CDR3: CASGKGYGYTF. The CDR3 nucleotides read TGTGCCAGCGGAAAGGGTTATGGCTACACCTTC.

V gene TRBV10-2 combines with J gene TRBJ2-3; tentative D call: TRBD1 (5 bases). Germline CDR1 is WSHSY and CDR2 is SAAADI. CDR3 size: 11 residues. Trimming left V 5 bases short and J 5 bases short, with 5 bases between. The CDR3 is CASSTGDTQYF. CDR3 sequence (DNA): TGCGCCAGCAGTACAGGAGATACGCAGTATTTT.

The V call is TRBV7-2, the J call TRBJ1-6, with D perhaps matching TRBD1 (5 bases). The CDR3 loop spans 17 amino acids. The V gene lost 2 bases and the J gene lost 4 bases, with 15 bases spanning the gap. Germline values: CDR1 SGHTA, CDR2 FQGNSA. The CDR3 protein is CASSLTVQGTYNSPLHF. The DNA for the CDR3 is TGTGCCAGCAGCTTAACGGTGCAGGGTACTTATAATTCACCCCTCCACTTT.

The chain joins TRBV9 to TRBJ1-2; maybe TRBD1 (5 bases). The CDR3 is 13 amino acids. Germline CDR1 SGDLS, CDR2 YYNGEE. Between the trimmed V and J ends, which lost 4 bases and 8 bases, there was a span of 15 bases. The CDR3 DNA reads TGTGCCAGCAGCCTCTGGGAGGGGAGCGGCTACACCTTC. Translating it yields CASSLWEGSGYTF.

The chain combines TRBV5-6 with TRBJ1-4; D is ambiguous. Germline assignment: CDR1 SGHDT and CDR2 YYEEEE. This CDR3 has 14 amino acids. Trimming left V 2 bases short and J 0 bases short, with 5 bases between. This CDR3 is CASSFQATNEKLFF. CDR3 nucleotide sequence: TGTGCCAGCAGCTTCCAAGCAACTAATGAAAAACTGTTTTTT. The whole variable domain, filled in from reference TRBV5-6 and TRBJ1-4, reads DAGVTQSPTHLIKTRGQQVTLRCSPKSGHDTVSWYQQALGQGPQFIFQYYEEEERQRGNFPDRFSGHQFPNYSSELNVNALLLGDSALYLCASSFQATNEKLFFGSGTQLSVL.

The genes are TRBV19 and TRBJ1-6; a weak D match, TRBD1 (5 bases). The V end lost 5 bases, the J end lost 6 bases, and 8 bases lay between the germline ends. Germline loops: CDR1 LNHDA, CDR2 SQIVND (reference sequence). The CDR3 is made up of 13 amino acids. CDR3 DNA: TGTGCCAGTAGTGGAGACAGTAATTCACCCCTCCACTTT. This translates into CASSGDSNSPLHF.

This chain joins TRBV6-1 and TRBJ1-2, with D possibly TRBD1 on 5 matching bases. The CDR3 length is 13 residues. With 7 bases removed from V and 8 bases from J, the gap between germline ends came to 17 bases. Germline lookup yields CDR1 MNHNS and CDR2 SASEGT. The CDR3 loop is CASNSGGVGGYTF. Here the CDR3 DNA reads TGTGCCAGCAACAGCGGGGGGGTTGGAGGCTACACCTTC.

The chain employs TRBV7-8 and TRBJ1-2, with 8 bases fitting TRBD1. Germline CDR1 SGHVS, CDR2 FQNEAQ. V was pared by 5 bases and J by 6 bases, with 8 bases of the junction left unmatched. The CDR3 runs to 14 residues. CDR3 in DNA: TGTGCCAGCAGCCTGATGAGGACAGGGCATGGCTACACCTTC. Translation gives CASSLMRTGHGYTF.

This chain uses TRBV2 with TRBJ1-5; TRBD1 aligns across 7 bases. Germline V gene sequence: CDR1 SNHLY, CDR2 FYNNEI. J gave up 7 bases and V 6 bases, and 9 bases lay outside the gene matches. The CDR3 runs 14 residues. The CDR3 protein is CASSLPGGGQPQHF. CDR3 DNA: TGTGCCAGCAGCCTCCCCGGAGGGGGCCAGCCCCAGCATTTT.

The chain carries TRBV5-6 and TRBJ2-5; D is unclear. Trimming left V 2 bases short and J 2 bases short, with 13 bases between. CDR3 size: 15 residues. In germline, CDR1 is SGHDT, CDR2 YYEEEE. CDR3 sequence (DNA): TGTGCCAGCAGCTTCGGACGGACCTCACAAGAGACCCAGTACTTC. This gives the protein CASSFGRTSQETQYF.

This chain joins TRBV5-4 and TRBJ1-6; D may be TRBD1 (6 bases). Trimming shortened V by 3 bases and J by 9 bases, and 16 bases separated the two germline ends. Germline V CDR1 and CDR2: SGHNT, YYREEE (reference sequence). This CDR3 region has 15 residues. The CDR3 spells CASSWGQGRSSPLHF. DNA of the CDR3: TGTGCCAGCAGCTGGGGGCAGGGTAGGTCTTCACCCCTCCACTTT.

CDR3 coding DNA: TGTGCCAGCAGTGAAGCGCTCGGGGGTAACACTGAAGCTTTCTTT. Protein sequence: CASSEALGGNTEAFF. The chain carries TRBV6-1 and TRBJ1-1; a weak D match, TRBD1 (5 bases). The CDR3 contains 15 residues. V was clipped by 0 bases and J by 2 bases, with 10 bases between them. Germline V gives CDR1 MNHNS, CDR2 SASEGT.

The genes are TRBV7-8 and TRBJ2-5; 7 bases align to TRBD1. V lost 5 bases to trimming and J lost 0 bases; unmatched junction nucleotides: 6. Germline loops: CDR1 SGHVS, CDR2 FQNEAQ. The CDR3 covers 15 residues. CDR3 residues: CASSAGTAYQETQYF. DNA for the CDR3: TGTGCCAGCAGCGCCGGGACAGCGTACCAAGAGACCCAGTACTTC. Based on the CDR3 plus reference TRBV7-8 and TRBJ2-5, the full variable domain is GAGVSQSPRYKVAKRGQDVALRCDPISGHVSLFWYQQALGQGPEFLTYFQNEAQLDKSGLPSDRFFAERPEGSVSTLKIQRTQQEDSAVYLCASSAGTAYQETQYFGPGTRLLVL.

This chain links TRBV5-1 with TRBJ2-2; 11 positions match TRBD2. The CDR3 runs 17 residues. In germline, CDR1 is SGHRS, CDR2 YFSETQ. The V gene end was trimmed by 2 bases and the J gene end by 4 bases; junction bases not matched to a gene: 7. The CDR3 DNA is TGCGCCAGCAGCTTTAGCGGGGGGGCAACGGGCACCGGGGAGCTGTTTTTT. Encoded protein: CASSFSGGATGTGELFF. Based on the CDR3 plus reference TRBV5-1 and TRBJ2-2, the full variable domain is KAGVTQTPRYLIKTRGQQVTLSCSPISGHRSVSWYQQTPGQGLQFLFEYFSETQRNKGNFPGRFSGRQFSNSRSEMNVSTLELGDSALYLCASSFSGGATGTGELFFGEGSRLTVL.

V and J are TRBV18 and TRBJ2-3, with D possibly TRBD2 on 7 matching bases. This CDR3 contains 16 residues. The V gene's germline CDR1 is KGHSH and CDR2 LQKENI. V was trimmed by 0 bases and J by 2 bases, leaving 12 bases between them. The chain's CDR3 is CASSPPGGGPTDTQYF. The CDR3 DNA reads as TGTGCCAGCTCACCACCGGGAGGGGGACCCACAGATACGCAGTATTTT.

CDR3 sequence (DNA): TGTGCCAGCATTCGGGGACACCCAATCTACGAGCAGTACTTC. Amino acids: CASIRGHPIYEQYF. The rearrangement uses TRBV6-6 and TRBJ2-7, with TRBD1 as a possible D gene (6 bases). V was clipped by 7 bases and J by 3 bases, with 16 bases between them. The CDR3 length is 14 residues. CDR1 and CDR2 from the germline V gene are MNHNY and SVGAGI (reference sequence).

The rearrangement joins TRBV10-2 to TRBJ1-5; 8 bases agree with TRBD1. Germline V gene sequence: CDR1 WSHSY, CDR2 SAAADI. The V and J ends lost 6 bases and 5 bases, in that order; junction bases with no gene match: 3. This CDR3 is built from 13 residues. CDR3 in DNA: TGCGCCAGCAGCCGGACAGGGTATCAGCCCCAGCATTTT. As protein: CASSRTGYQPQHF.

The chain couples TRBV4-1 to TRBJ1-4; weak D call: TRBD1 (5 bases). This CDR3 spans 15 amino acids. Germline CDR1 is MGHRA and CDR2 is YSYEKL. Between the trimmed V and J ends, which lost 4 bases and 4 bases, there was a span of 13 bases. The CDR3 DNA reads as TGCGCCAGCAGCCCCAATCCGGGGGGTAATGAAAAACTGTTTTTT. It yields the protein CASSPNPGGNEKLFF.

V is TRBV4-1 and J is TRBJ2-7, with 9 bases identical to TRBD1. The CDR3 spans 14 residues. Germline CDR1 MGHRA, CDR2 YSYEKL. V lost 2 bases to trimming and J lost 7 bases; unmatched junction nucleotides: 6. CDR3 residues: CASSQQQGAREQYF. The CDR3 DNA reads TGCGCCAGCAGCCAACAACAGGGGGCGAGGGAGCAGTACTTC.